This TCR beta chain was found in a study of shared clonotypes between healthy human individuals (dated by TCRdb to 2020 to 2022). Context from the whole study: Three men and two women, aged 18 to 49 years, made up the cohort. For each donor, three plates each were used for CD4 naive and CD4 memory, two plates were used for CD8 naive, and one plate was used for CD8 memory. The study deeply sequenced blood TCR repertoires of about five healthy adults to estimate repertoire size and the extent of clonotype sharing between individuals. To increase sequencing depth and limit assay-specific biases, different laboratories used diverse techniques to prepare libraries and sequence TCR repertoires. Leukapheresis yielded between about 0.8 and 8.9 billion PBMCs per donor.

General conclusions and limits of the study: Rarefaction of sorted-subset datasets indicated incomplete sequencing despite the large sequencing depth. Sampling was restricted to blood, and TCR repertoires in tissues likely differ from the TCR repertoires found in blood. Approximately 5% of naive CD4, 3.5% of naive CD8, roughly 2.4% of memory CD4, and 0.4% of memory CD8 clonotypes were shared across several donors. Estimated clonotype richness was generally larger for naive than for memory subsets. Higher generation probabilities were observed for clonotypes shared by all four sorted-subset donors than for non-shared clonotypes. Pairwise subsampling indicated that sequencing depth was expected to affect the degree of clonotype sharing among donors. The small number of donors limited the genetic and exposure-history diversity represented.

As encoded in the germline V gene (reference sequence), CDR1 is SGHKS while CDR2 is YYEKEE. The CDR3 spans 16 residues, from the cysteine through the phenylalanine. Solely the CDR3 DNA is kept, with 48 bases framed from the first base. V drops 0 bases and J drops 0 bases, leaving 12 bases in between. Using the deep immunoSEQ assay, TCR CDR3 regions were amplified from genomic DNA by multiplex PCR. For each cell subset, the extracted genomic DNA was distributed evenly across all wells of several immunoSEQ 96-well plates, and each plate served as one replicate. For sorted subsets, roughly 200 ng genomic DNA, equal to 30,000 to 35,000 T cell genomes, was loaded into each replicate PCR. Purified libraries were measured with a Qubit 3.0 fluorometer, size-checked on a Bioanalyzer 2100, and measured again with the KAPA Library Quantification kit. A separate single-read 150-cycle Illumina NextSeq 550 flow cell was used to sequence each immunoSEQ 96-well plate. Per the source publication's procedure: Because the immunoSEQ output included only junctional sequences and no quality scores, the filtering could not be the same as the filtering used for full-length reads. Sequences were annotated with PyIR, a Python wrapper for IgBLAST v1.9, using IMGT germline references to assign V/J genes and CDR3. Any read was removed if the V/J assignment was weak (E-value above 1e-6), the CDR3 was missing, or the read contained stop codons, out-of-frame junctions, or ambiguous translated residues. V3J clonotypes were defined as sequences sharing the same inferred V gene, J gene, and CDR3 amino acid sequence. To compute the percentage overlap between repertoires, the number of shared unique clonotypes was divided by the size of the smaller repertoire. Repertoire richness was assessed with RTK rarefaction, the Chao1 estimator, and Recon v2.1 estimates of unobserved clonotypes. For all TCRbeta clonotypes obtained by the gDNA method from a few donors, generation probabilities were computed with OLGA. Held by TCRdb, this immuneACCESS table contains in-frame sequences only and omits some clones. Under half of the omission traces to an unresolved V gene where checked; the cause of the rest is unknown. The V and J calls and the clone size are those of that table, but D and trimming were determined from the DNA. The sample table lists about 2 million clones, 95% of them with a count of one. The ten biggest clones cover 0.13% of the sample.

Donors were healthy HIV-negative adults with no recently reported acute infections or vaccinations. All donors were Caucasian adults living in Nashville, Tennessee, USA. CD4+ T cells were enriched by magnetic negative selection; naive cells were then positively selected on CD45RA, and the negative fraction formed the memory subset. After blood collection by leukapheresis, PBMCs were isolated using Ficoll-Histopaque density gradient centrifugation and then cryopreserved in the vapor phase of liquid nitrogen. Analytical flow cytometry was used to check the purity and quantity of every magnetically sorted T cell population. Genomic DNA was isolated from each sorted fraction and quantified by UV absorbance on a Nanodrop 2000c. Details on this clone: Its antigen is unknown. Base qualities were left out, and no much larger clone turns up one base away.

Sample: naive CD4+ T cells sorted from blood. In light of the paper, this sample's cell subset or site label describes: CD45RA+ positively selected. The chain uses TRBV5-5 and TRBJ2-5; matching of 6 bases hints at TRBD1 as the D gene. This receptor was taken from a man aged 18 to 29 in good health. In nucleotide form, the sequence is TGTGCCAGCAGCTTGGAGGGACACAAGAACCAAGAGACCCAGTACTTC. Translation gives CASSLEGHKNQETQYF.